The clone carrying this T cell receptor (beta chain) was picked up a small number of times. This entry belongs to a study of CD8+ T cells in alopecia areata. It was cDNA, reverse transcribed from extracted RNA, that served as the sequencing template. The table came from immunoSEQ multiplex PCR; TCRdb's copy has only in-frame clones and leaves some out. The table lists 130,000 or so clones, about 50% of them singletons. The V end lost 0 bases, the J end lost 8 bases, and 4 bases lay between the germline ends. The length of the CDR3 is 12 residues. The input for sequencing was CD8+ T cells sorted from blood, taken at week 0. This TCR was recovered from a human donor with alopecia areata. This rearrangement joins TRBV23-1 to TRBJ1-4; unclear D gene. TRBV23-1 is assigned to the ORF class and has an uncertain function. CDR3 sequence: CASSQSDEKLFF. Here the CDR3 DNA reads TGCGCCAGCAGTCAATCGGACGAAAAACTGTTTTTT.